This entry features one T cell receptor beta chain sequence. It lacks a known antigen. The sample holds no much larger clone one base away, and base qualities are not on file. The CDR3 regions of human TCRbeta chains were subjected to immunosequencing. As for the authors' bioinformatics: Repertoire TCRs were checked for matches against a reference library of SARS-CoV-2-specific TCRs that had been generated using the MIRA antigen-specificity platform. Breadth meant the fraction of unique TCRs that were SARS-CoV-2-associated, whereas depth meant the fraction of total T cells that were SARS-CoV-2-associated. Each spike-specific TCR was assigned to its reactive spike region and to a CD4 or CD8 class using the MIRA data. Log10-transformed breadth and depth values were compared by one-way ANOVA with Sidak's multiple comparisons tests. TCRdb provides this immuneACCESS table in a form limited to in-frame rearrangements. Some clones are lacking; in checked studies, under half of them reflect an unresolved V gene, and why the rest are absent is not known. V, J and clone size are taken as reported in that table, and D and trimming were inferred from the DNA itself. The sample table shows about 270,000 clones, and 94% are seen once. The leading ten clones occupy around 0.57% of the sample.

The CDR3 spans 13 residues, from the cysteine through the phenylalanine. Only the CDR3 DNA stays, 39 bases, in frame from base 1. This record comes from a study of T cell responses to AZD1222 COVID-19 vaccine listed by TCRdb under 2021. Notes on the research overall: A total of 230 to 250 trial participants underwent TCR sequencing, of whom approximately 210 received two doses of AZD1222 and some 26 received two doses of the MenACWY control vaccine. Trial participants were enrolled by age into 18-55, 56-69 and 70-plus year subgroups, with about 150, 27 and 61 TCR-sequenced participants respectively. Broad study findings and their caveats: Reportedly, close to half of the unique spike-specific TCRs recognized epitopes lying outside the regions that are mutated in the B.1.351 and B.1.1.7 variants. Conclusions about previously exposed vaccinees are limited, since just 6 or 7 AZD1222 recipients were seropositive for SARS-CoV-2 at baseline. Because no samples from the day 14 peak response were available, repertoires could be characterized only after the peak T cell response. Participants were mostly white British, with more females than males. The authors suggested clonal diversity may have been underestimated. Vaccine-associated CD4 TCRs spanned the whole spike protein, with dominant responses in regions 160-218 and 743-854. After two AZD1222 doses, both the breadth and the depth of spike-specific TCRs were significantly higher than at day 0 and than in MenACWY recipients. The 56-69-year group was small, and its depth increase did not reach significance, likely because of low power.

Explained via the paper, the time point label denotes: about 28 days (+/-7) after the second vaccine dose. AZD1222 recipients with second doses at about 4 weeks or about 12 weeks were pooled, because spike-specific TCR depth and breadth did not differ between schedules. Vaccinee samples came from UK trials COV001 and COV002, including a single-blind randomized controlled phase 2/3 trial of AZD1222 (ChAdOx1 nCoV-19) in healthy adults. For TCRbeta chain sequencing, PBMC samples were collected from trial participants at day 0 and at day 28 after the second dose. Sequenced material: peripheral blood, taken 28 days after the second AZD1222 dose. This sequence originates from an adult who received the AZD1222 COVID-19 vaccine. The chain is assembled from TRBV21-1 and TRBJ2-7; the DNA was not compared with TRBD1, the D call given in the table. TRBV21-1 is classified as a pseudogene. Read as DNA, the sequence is TGTGCCAGCAGCAGCGACAGCTCCTACGGGCAGTACTTC. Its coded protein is CASSSDSSYGQYF.